One and the same sample provided the 8 T cell receptor beta chains below, sequenced in a study of blood T cell repertoires in COVID-19. Profiled with immunoSEQ multiplex PCR; TCRdb holds only in-frame clones, not every one. The sample includes under 250,000 clones, over 70% of them seen just once. Sequencing used peripheral blood. Receptors were obtained from an elderly woman with acute or convalescent COVID-19.

This clone occurred once. This chain links TRBV2 with TRBJ1-3, with D possibly TRBD1 on 6 matching bases. Per the germline V gene, CDR1 is SNHLY and CDR2 is FYNNEI. The ends were cut back, 0 bases at V and 0 bases at J, with 9 bases in the middle. CDR3 length equals 16 residues. The CDR3 DNA is TGTGCCAGCAGTGAAGCGACAGGTATCTCTGGAAACACCATATATTTT. Translating it yields CASSEATGISGNTIYF.

As for this clone: One base away lies a much larger clone, so this may be a sequencing read error. The sample carries other DNA sequences with the same CDR3. DNA for the CDR3: TGCAGTGCTAGCGGTAGTTATGAGCAGTTCTTC. As protein: CSASGSYEQFF. This chain uses TRBV20-1 with TRBJ2-1; no firm D call. There are 11 residues in the CDR3. The V end lost 3 bases, the J end lost 8 bases, and 8 bases lay between the germline ends. Germline V gives CDR1 DFQATT, CDR2 SNEGSKA (reference sequence).

This clone showed up just once. This chain uses TRBV6-5 with TRBJ2-2; possibly TRBD1 for D (5 bases). Germline CDR1 MNHEY, CDR2 SVGAGI. This CDR3 is 14 amino acids long. Trimming pared 8 bases from V and 4 bases from J, leaving 14 bases between. The CDR3 region is CASEDTSSTGELFF. DNA for the CDR3: TGTGCCAGCGAGGACACCTCGAGCACCGGGGAGCTGTTTTTT.

This clone occurred a few times. V and J are TRBV11-2 and TRBJ2-7; tentative D call: TRBD2 (5 bases). From germline, CDR1 is SGHAT and CDR2 FQNNGV. The CDR3 is 15 residues long. V lost 4 bases and J 0 bases, leaving 13 bases between the germline ends. CDR3 in amino acids: CASSSPSGSSYEQYF. Here the CDR3 DNA reads TGTGCCAGCAGCTCCCCCAGTGGGAGCTCCTACGAGCAGTACTTC.

This chain links TRBV28 with TRBJ2-3; the match to TRBD1 covers 11 bases. The ends lost 7 bases at V and 6 bases at J; junction bases unmatched: 9. CDR3 size: 15 residues. Germline V gene data show CDR1 as MDHEN and CDR2 as SYDVKM. CDR3 protein: CASTPARDRGDTQYF. In DNA, the CDR3 is TGTGCCAGCACACCAGCCCGGGACAGGGGGGATACGCAGTATTTT.

The V and J genes are TRBV5-1 and TRBJ1-2, with 10 positions matching TRBD1. The ends lost 4 bases at V and 4 bases at J; junction bases unmatched: 7. Germline V gene data show CDR1 as SGHRS and CDR2 as YFSETQ. CDR3 length equals 15 residues. The CDR3 region has the DNA TGCGCCAGCAGCCCTAGGACAGGGGGGGGCTATGGCTACACCTTC. This codes for CASSPRTGGGYGYTF.

This rearrangement joins TRBV5-1 to TRBJ2-5; tentatively, D is TRBD1 (6 bases). V was cut by 0 bases and J by 7 bases, with 22 bases left in between. Germline lookup yields CDR1 SGHRS and CDR2 YFSETQ. This CDR3 region has 17 residues. CDR3 sequence reads: CASSLDELDSLFGTQYF. The CDR3 DNA sequence: TGCGCCAGCAGCTTGGATGAATTGGACAGCCTCTTCGGGACCCAGTACTTC.

The chain uses TRBV19 and TRBJ1-2; D uncertain. Germline V CDR1 and CDR2: LNHDA, SQIVND (reference sequence). This CDR3 has 10 amino acids. V lost 6 bases to trimming and J lost 6 bases, with 5 bases between them. The CDR3: CASRLNGYTF. As DNA, the CDR3 is TGTGCCAGTAGATTAAATGGCTACACCTTC.